This TCR beta chain was recorded in a study of CD8 T cells in ankylosing spondylitis. In this sample, this clonotype turned up many times. TCRdb itself ran the 5' RACE reads through MiXCR, one entry per CDR3 protein. The table has more than 150,000 distinct CDR3 sequences, about 20% seen once. This receptor was identified in a male donor under 30 with ankylosing spondylitis or in good health (not recorded which). The sequenced sample was blood, either unsorted or a sorted T cell fraction (not recorded which).

The CDR3 nucleotides are TGTGCCAGCAGTCGCGGGCCATACTCCTACAATGAGCAGTTCTTC. This translates into CASSRGPYSYNEQFF. This chain links TRBV12-3 or TRBV12-4 with TRBJ2-1; TRBD2 might be the D (5 bases). The CDR3 consists of 15 residues. The V gene lost 5 bases and the J gene lost 0 bases, with 11 bases spanning the gap.